This T cell receptor beta chain was recovered during a study of graft-versus-host responses after intestinal transplantation. Repertoires were generated with immunoSEQ multiplex PCR, while TCRdb's copy carries only in-frame clones and drops some. The table lists 20,000 to 25,000 clones, around 38% of them singletons. Germline V CDR1 and CDR2: LNHDA, SQIVND (reference sequence). With 9 bases removed from V and 9 bases from J, the gap between germline ends came to 12 bases. This CDR3 has 11 amino acids. General observations from the study: GvH clones turned up in recipient marrow; some had shown up first in ileum or blood.

The plating included roughly 200,000 irradiated, violet-dye-labeled stimulator cells together with roughly 200,000 CFSE-labeled responder cells. The V and J genes are TRBV19 and TRBJ1-3; D is unclear. This receptor was obtained from a human patient who received an intestinal transplant. The material was alloreactive CD8+ T cells from a mixed lymphocyte reaction culture, obtained before intestinal transplant. Documented subset: CFSE-low proliferating T cells sorted from roughly 6-day pre-transplant mixed lymphocyte reaction (GvH or HvG direction). CDR3 DNA sequence: TGTGCCAGCACAAACCCATTCACCATATATTTT. Its translation is CASTNPFTIYF.